These 5 T cell receptor beta chains were sequenced from one sample in a study of cytotoxic CD8 clonotypes in ibrutinib-treated CLL. TCRdb keeps only in-frame clones here, not all; method: immunoSEQ multiplex PCR. The data show about 72,000 clones, with 80% seen just once and around 7.7% held by the top ten. The sequences come from PBMCs, collected at disease progression, from a patient treated with ibrutinib. Receptor source: a human donor with chronic lymphocytic leukemia.

The rearrangement links TRBV7-9 to TRBJ2-7, with D possibly matching TRBD2 (5 bases). The CDR3 has 15 amino acids. V lost 0 bases, J lost 2 bases, and 11 bases lay in between. CDR1 is SEHNR and CDR2 is FQNEAQ in the germline V gene (reference sequence). CDR3 amino acids: CASSLAGSGAYEQYF. CDR3 in DNA: TGTGCCAGCAGCTTAGCAGGGTCCGGGGCCTACGAGCAGTACTTC.

This clone was seen a single time. Other DNA sequences in the same sample also yield this CDR3. The J gene is TRBJ2-5, the V gene TRBV5-1; D gene ambiguous. The CDR3 is 11 residues long. Trimming took 4 bases from V and 3 from J, leaving 4 bases between them. From germline, CDR1 is SGHRS and CDR2 YFSETQ. CDR3 amino acids: CASSLEETQYF. The CDR3 DNA reads TGCGCCAGCAGCCTGGAAGAGACCCAGTACTTC.

V usage is TRBV9 and J usage is TRBJ2-5; no clear D gene. The CDR3 spans 13 residues. V gave up 0 bases and J gave up 5 bases, with 8 bases separating them. Per germline, CDR1 SGDLS and CDR2 YYNGEE. CDR3 loop: CASSVAVGETQYF. The CDR3 DNA reads as TGTGCCAGCAGCGTAGCGGTGGGGGAGACCCAGTACTTC.

The sample holds a few counts of this clone. The chain employs TRBV10-3 and TRBJ2-7; TRBD2 matches 8 bases. CDR1 and CDR2 (germline): ENHRY, SYGVKD. The CDR3 consists of 14 residues. V shed 5 bases and J 7 bases; nucleotides not matched to a gene: 10. CDR3: CAISYSGTAGEQYF. CDR3 sequence (DNA): TGTGCCATCAGTTATAGCGGGACCGCTGGGGAGCAGTACTTC.

The rearrangement uses TRBV2 and TRBJ2-6; the D gene is possibly TRBD1 (5 bases). Germline V gene data show CDR1 as SNHLY and CDR2 as FYNNEI. The CDR3 length is 15 residues. V shed 7 bases and J shed 0 bases, with 10 bases lying between them. The CDR3 loop is CASIMGRSGANVLTF. The CDR3 DNA sequence: TGTGCCAGCATTATGGGGCGCTCTGGGGCCAACGTCCTGACTTTC.